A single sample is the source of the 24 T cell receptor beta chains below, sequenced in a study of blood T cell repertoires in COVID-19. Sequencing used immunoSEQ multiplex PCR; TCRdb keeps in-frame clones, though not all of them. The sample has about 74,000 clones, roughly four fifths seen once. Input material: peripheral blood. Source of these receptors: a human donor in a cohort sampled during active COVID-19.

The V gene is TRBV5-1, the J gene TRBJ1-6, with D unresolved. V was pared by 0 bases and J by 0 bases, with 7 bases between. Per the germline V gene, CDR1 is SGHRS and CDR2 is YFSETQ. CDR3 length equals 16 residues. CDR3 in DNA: TGCGCCAGCAGCTTGGCCGGGAGCTCCTATAATTCACCCCTCCACTTT. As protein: CASSLAGSSYNSPLHF.

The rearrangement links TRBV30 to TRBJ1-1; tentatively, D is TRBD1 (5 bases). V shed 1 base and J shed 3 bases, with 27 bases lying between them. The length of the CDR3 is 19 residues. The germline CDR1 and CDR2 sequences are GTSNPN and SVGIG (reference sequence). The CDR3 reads CAWSEKQDTVSKIDTEAFF. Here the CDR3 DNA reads TGTGCCTGGAGTGAAAAACAGGATACCGTCTCAAAAATAGACACTGAAGCTTTCTTT. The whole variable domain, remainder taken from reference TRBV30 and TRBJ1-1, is SQTIHQWPATLVQPVGSPLSLECTVEGTSNPNLYWYRQAAGRGLQLLFYSVGIGQISSEVPQNLSASRPQDRQFILSSKKLLLSDSGFYLCAWSEKQDTVSKIDTEAFFGQGTRLTVV.

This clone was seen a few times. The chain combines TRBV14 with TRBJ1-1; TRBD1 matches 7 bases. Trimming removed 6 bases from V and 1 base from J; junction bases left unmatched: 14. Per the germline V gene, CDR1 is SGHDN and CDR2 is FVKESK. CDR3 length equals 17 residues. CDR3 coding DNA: TGTGCCAGCAGTCCACCCGCAAAGACAGGGAGGAACACTGAAGCTTTCTTT. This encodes CASSPPAKTGRNTEAFF.

The CDR3 here is CASSTPGQSYEQYF. CDR3 nucleotides: TGTGCCAGTAGTACACCCGGACAGTCCTACGAGCAGTACTTC. The gene calls are TRBV19 and TRBJ2-7; tentative D call: TRBD1 (6 bases). This CDR3 is built from 14 residues. V lost 4 bases, J lost 1 base, and 11 bases lay in between. Germline V gives CDR1 LNHDA, CDR2 SQIVND (reference sequence). The full variable domain, completed using reference TRBV19 and TRBJ2-7, is DGGITQSPKYLFRKEGQNVTLSCEQNLNHDAMYWYRQDPGQGLRLIYYSQIVNDFQKGDIAEGYSVSREKKESFPLTVTSAQKNPTAFYLCASSTPGQSYEQYFGPGTRLTVT.

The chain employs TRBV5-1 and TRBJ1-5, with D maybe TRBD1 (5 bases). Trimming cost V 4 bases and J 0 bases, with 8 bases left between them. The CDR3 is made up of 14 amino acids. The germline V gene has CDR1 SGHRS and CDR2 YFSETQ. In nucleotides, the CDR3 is TGCGCCAGCAGCGCCAGGGCTAGCAATCAGCCCCAGCATTTT. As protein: CASSARASNQPQHF.

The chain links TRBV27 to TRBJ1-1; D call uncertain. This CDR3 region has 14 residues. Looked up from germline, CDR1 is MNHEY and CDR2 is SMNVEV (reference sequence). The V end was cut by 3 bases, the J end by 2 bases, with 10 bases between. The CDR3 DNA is TGTGCCAGCAGTTTTTTTGTCGGTAACACTGAAGCTTTCTTT. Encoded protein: CASSFFVGNTEAFF.

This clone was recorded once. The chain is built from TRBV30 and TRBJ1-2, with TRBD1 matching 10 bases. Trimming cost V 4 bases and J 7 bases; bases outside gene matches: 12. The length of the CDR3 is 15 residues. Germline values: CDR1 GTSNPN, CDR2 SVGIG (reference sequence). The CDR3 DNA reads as TGTGCCTGGAACGTCGAGGGGACAGGGGCTCGTGGCTACACCTTC. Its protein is CAWNVEGTGARGYTF.

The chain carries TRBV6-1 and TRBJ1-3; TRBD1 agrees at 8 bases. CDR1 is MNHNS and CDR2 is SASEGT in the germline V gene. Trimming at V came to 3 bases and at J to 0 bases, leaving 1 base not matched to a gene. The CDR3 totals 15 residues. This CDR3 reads CASSEDRDSGNTIYF. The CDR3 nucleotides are TGTGCCAGCAGTGAGGACAGGGACTCTGGAAACACCATATATTTT.

The CDR3 loop reads CSVEFVGSSYNEQFF. Written as DNA, the CDR3 is TGCAGCGTTGAATTCGTGGGCAGCTCCTACAATGAGCAGTTCTTC. The chain has TRBV29-1 and TRBJ2-1; no definite D call. The CDR3 consists of 15 residues. The V end was cut by 2 bases, the J end by 0 bases, with 11 bases between. Germline V gene lookup returns CDR1 SQVTM and CDR2 ANQGSEA.

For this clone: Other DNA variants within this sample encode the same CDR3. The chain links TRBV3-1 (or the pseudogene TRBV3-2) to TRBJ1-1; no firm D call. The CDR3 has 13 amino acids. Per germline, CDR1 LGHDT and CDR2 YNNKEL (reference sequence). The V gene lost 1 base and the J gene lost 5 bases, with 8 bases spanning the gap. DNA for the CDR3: TGTGCCAGCAGCCAAGTGGGAGGGACTGAAGCTTTCTTT. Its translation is CASSQVGGTEAFF.

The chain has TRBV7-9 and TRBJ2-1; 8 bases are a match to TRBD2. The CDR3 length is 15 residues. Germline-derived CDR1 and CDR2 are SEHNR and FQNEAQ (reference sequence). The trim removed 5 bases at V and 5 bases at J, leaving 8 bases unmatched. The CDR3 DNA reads TGTGCCAGCAGCCCCGGGGGGGGAGGGAACAATGAGCAGTTCTTC. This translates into CASSPGGGGNNEQFF.

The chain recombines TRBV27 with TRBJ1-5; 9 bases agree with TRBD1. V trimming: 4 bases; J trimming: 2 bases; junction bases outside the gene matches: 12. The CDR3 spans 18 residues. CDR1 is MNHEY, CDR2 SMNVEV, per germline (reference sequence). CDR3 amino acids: CASSSRIGDREGNQPQHF. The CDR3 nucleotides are TGTGCCAGCAGTTCCCGAATCGGGGACAGGGAGGGCAATCAGCCCCAGCATTTT.

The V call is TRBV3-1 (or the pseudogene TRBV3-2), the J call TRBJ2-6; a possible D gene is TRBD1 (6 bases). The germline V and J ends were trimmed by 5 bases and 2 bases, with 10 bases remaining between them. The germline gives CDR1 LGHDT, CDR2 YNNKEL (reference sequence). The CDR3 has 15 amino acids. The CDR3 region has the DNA TGTGCCAGCAGCGTACAGGGCGCTGGGGCCAACGTCCTGACTTTC. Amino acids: CASSVQGAGANVLTF.

This CDR3 reads CASRGTGRSNTEAFF. In DNA, the CDR3 is TGTGCCAGTAGGGGGACAGGGAGATCTAACACTGAAGCTTTCTTT. This chain joins TRBV19 and TRBJ1-1; the match to TRBD1 covers 9 bases. V dropped 6 bases and J dropped 2; count of bases not matched to a gene: 7. Germline CDR1 and CDR2: LNHDA and SQIVND (reference sequence). CDR3 length equals 15 residues. Full variable domain (rest looked up from reference TRBV19 and TRBJ1-1): DGGITQSPKYLFRKEGQNVTLSCEQNLNHDAMYWYRQDPGQGLRLIYYSQIVNDFQKGDIAEGYSVSREKKESFPLTVTSAQKNPTAFYLCASRGTGRSNTEAFFGQGTRLTVV.

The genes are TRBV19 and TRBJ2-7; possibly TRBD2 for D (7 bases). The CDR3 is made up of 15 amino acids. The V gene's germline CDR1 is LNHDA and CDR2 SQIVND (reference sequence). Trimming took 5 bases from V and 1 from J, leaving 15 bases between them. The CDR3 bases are TGTGCCAGTAGTGATGGGGGGGGCGGATCCTACGAGCAGTACTTC. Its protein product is CASSDGGGGSYEQYF. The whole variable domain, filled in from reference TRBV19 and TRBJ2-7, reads DGGITQSPKYLFRKEGQNVTLSCEQNLNHDAMYWYRQDPGQGLRLIYYSQIVNDFQKGDIAEGYSVSREKKESFPLTVTSAQKNPTAFYLCASSDGGGGSYEQYFGPGTRLTVT.

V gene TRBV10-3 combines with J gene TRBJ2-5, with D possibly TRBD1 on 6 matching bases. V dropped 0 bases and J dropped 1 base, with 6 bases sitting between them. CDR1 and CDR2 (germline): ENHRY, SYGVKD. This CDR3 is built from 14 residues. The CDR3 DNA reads TGTGCCATCAGTGAGTCGACAGGCCAAGAGACCCAGTACTTC. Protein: CAISESTGQETQYF.

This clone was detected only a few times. Here the CDR3 DNA reads TGTGCCAGCAGCCCGGGGGGTTTCCAAGAGACCCAGTACTTC. It translates to CASSPGGFQETQYF. The chain employs TRBV5-5 and TRBJ2-5; 7 nucleotides agree with TRBD2. The V gene end was trimmed by 4 bases and the J gene end by 1 base; junction bases not matched to a gene: 4. The CDR3 loop spans 14 amino acids. The V gene's germline CDR1 is SGHKS and CDR2 YYEKEE (reference sequence). Supplemented by reference TRBV5-5 and TRBJ2-5, the full variable domain reads DAGVTQSPTHLIKTRGQQVTLRCSPISGHKSVSWYQQVLGQGPQFIFQYYEKEERGRGNFPDRFSARQFPNYSSELNVNALLLGDSALYLCASSPGGFQETQYFGPGTRLLVL.

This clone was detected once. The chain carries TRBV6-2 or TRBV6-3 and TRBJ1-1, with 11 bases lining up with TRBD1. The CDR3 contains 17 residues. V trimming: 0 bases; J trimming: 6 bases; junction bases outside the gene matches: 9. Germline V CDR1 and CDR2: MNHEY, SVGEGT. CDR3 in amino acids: CASSYSKPGQGVAEAFF. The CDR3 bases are TGTGCCAGCAGTTACTCGAAGCCGGGACAGGGGGTCGCTGAAGCTTTCTTT.

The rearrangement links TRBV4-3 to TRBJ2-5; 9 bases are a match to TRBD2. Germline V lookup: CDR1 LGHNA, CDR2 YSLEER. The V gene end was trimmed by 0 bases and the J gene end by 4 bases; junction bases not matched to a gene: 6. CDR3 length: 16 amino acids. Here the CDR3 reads CASSQEAGGPRETQYF. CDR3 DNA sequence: TGCGCCAGCAGCCAAGAGGCGGGGGGGCCGAGAGAGACCCAGTACTTC.

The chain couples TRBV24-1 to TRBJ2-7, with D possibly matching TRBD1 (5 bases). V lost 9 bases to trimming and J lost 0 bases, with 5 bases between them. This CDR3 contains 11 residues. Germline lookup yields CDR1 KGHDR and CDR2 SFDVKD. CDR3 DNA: TGTGCCACCCAGGGCTCCTACGAGCAGTACTTC. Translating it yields CATQGSYEQYF.

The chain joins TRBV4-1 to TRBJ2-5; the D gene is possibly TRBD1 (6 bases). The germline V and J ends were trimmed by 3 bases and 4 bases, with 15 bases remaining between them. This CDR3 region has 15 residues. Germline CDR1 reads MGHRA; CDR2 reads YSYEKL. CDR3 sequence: CASSQSRGEVETQYF. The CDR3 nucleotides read TGCGCCAGCAGCCAGAGCAGGGGAGAAGTAGAGACCCAGTACTTC.

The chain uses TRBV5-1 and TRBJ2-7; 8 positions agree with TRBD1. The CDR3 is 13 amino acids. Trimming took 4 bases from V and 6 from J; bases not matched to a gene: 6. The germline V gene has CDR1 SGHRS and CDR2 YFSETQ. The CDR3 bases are TGCGCCAGCAGCCGCGGACAGGGCAGCGAGCAGTACTTC. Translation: CASSRGQGSEQYF.

This chain's CDR3 is CASTYFANTGELFF. The CDR3 DNA reads as TGTGCCAGCACGTATTTCGCGAACACCGGGGAGCTGTTTTTT. The chain has TRBV6-6 and TRBJ2-2; D is ambiguous. Germline V gives CDR1 MNHNY, CDR2 SVGAGI (reference sequence). This CDR3 has 14 amino acids. Trimming removed 7 bases at V and 0 bases at J, with 9 bases between.

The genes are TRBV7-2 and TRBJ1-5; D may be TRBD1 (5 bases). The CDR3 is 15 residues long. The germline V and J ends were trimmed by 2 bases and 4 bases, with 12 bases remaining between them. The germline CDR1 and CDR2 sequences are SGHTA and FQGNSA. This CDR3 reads CASSLIVGGNQPQHF. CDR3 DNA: TGTGCCAGCAGCTTAATTGTTGGGGGGAATCAGCCCCAGCATTTT.